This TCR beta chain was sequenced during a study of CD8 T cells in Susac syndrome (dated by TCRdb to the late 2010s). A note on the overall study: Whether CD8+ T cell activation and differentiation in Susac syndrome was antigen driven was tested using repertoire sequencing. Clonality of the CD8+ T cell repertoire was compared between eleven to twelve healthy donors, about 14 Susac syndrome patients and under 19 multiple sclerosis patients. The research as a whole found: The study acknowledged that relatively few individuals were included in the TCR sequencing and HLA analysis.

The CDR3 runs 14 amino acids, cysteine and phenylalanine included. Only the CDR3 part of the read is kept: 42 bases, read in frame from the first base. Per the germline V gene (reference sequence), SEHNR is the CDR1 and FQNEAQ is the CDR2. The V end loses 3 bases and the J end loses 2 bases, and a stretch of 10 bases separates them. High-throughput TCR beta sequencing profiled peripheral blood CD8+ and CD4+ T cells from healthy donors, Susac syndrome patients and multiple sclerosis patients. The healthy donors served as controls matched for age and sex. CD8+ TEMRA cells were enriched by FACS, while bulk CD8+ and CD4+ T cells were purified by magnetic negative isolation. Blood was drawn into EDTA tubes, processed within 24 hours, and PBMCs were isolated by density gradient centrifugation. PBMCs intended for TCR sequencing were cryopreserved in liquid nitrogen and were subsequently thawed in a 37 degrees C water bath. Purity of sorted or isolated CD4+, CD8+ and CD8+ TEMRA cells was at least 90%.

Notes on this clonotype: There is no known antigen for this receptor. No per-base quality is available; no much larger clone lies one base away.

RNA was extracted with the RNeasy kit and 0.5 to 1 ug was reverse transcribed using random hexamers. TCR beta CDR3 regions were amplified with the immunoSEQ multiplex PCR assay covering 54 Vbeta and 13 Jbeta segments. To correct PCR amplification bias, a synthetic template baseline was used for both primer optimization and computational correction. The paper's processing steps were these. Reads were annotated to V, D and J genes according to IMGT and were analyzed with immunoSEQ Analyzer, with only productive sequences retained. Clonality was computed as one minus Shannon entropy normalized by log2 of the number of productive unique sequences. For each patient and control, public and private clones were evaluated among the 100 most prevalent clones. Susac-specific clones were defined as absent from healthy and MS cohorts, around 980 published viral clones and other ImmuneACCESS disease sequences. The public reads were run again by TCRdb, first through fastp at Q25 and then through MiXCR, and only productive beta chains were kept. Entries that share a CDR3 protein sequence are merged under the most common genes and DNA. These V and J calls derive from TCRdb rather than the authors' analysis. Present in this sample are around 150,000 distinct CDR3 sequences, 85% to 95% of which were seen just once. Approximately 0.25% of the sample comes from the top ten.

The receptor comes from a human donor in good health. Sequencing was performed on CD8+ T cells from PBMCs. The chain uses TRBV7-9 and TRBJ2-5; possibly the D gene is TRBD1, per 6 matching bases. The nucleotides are TGTGCCAGCAGCTTTCAGGGGTATCAAGAGACCCAGTACTTC. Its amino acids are CASSFQGYQETQYF.